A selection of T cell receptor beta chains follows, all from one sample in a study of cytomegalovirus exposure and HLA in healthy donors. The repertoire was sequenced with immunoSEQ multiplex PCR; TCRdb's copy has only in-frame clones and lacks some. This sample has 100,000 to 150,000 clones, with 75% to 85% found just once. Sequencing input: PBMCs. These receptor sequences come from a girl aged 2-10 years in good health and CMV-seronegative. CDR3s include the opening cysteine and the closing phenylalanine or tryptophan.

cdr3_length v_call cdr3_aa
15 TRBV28 CASSLGVGGQETQYF
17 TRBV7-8 CASSPLGGAITYNEQFF
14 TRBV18 CASQRGTQNTEAFF
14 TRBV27 CASSLSPFNSPLHF
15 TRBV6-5 CASSWDRGRGYGYTF
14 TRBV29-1 CSGLPRGGGGEQYF
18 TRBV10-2 CASSERDRETAHTGELFF
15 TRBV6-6 CASSYSTPSSYEQYF
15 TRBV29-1 CSVDVGTGSSYEQYF
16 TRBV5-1 CASSRTPDRSNEKLFF
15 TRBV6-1 CASSDIGRANQPQHF
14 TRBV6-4 CASSDNPGSNIQYF
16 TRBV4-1 CASSQALAGGNYGYTF
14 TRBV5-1 CASSPTGWSNEQFF
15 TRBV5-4 CASSHSGGARETQYF
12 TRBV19 CASSIPGNTIYF
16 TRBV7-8 CASSMLGRTGSYEQYF
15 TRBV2 CASSASDSQNSPLHF
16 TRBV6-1 CASSEVWAGGIGKLFF
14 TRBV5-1 CASSPGQGVDEQYF
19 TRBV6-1 CASSETRFLAGVGRNEQFF
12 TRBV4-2 CASSQDREIQYF